The entry below describes one TCR beta chain. Method: immunoSEQ multiplex PCR; TCRdb's copy keeps in-frame clones and lacks some. The sample holds fewer than 450,000 clones; about 90% are singletons and the top ten take about 3.5%. This sample stems from a study of blood T cell repertoires in COVID-19. Study summary: The United States, Italy and Spain supplied acute and convalescent COVID-19 samples.

Trimming stripped 4 bases from V and 4 bases from J, with 7 bases between. The germline gives CDR1 MDHEN, CDR2 SYDVKM. CDR3 length: 12 amino acids. Sequencing used peripheral blood. The chain joins TRBV28 to TRBJ1-1, with D perhaps TRBD1 (5 bases). This sequence was found in a woman between 18 and 29 years old who had recovered from COVID-19. The CDR3 protein is CASSSQGTEAFF. The CDR3 region has the DNA TGTGCCAGCAGTTCCCAGGGCACTGAAGCTTTCTTT.